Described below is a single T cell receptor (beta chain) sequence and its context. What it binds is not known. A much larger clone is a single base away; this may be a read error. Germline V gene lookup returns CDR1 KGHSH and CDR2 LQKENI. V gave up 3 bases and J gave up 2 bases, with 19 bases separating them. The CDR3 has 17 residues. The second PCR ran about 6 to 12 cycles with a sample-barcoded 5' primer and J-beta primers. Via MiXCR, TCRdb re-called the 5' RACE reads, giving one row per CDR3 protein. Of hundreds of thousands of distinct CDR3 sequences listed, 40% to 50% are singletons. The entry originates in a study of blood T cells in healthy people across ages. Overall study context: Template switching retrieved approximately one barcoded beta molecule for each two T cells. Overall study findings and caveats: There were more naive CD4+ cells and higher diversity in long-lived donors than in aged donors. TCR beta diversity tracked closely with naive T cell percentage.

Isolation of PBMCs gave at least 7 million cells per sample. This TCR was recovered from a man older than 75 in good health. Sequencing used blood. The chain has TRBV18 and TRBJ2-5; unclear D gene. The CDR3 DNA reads TGTGCCAGCTCACCCCTAAGGATCGCGACATATCAAGAGACCCAGTACTTC. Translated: CASSPLRIATYQETQYF.